The clone carrying this T cell receptor beta chain was detected ten times or more. The antigen is undetermined. The data are from a study of CD8 T cells in ankylosing spondylitis. Libraries for TCR beta were made by quantitative 5'-RACE with molecular barcodes. TCRdb processed the 5' RACE reads anew with MiXCR; each CDR3 protein has one entry. In the table there are more than 500,000 distinct CDR3 sequences, 5.3% of which are singletons. Study-wide results and caveats: Within ankylosing spondylitis blood, a TCR beta motif made up of roughly eight highly homologous variants appeared to be characteristic. Some motif variants were previously reported in reactive arthritis synovial fluid and blood.

The CDR3 sequence is 14 residues long. CDR1 is SGHTA and CDR2 is FQGNSA in the germline V gene. V was shortened by 5 bases and J by 2 bases, with 12 bases between the two germline ends. The chain uses TRBV7-2 and TRBJ1-2; D unclear. Sequenced material: blood, either unsorted or a sorted T cell fraction (not recorded which). The sequence came from a male donor with ankylosing spondylitis. The CDR3 DNA reads TGTGCCAGCAGCCCCACCGGTTCGAACTATGGCTACACCTTC. It specifies CASSPTGSNYGYTF.